Reported below is one T cell receptor beta chain. The sample belongs to a study of blood T cell repertoires in COVID-19. The ends lost 3 bases at V and 6 bases at J; junction bases unmatched: 8. CDR1 SGHRS and CDR2 YFSETQ come from the germline V gene. CDR3 length: 14 residues. Per the study methods: Amplification of reference gene primers was used by the study to estimate nucleated cell counts. Assay: immunoSEQ multiplex PCR; the TCRdb copy retains only in-frame clones and omits some. That table is the source of V, J and clone size, and D and trimming were worked out from the DNA. This repertoire shows hundreds of thousands of clones, approximately 90% found once; its top ten account for about 6%. Study members were between about 18 and 100 years old and lived in some 22 US regions.

This receptor was obtained from a woman aged 30 to 39 with acute COVID-19. The chain links TRBV5-1 to TRBJ1-2; 7 bases are a match to TRBD1. Sequencing used PBMCs or T cells enriched from blood (not recorded which). CDR3 DNA sequence: TGCGCCAGCAGCTCCGGACAGGAGGGGGATGGCTACACCTTC. Protein product: CASSSGQEGDGYTF. The full variable domain, completed using reference TRBV5-1 and TRBJ1-2, is KAGVTQTPRYLIKTRGQQVTLSCSPISGHRSVSWYQQTPGQGLQFLFEYFSETQRNKGNFPGRFSGRQFSNSRSEMNVSTLELGDSALYLCASSSGQEGDGYTFGSGTRLTVV.